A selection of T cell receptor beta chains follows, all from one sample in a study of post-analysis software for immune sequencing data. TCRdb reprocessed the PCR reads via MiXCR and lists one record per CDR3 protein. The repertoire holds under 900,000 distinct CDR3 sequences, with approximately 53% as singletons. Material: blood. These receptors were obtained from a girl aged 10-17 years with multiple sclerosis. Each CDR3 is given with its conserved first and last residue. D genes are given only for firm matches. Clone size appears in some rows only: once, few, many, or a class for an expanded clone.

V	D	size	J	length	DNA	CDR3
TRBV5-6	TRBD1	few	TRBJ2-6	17	TGTGCCAGCAGTACCCTAAGACAGGGTGTGGGGGCCAACGTCCTGACTTTC	CASSTLRQGVGANVLTF
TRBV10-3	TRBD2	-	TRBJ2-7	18	TGTGCCATCAGTGAGCCGGGACTAGCGGGGGGGAACTCCTACGAGCAGTACTTC	CAISEPGLAGGNSYEQYF
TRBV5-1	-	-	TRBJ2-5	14	TGCGCCAGCAGCGATCGACAGGTCCAAGAGACCCAGTACTTC	CASSDRQVQETQYF
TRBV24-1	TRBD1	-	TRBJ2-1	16	TGTGCCACCAGTGATAGGGGACAGGGTCTGGGTAATGAGCAGTTCTTC	CATSDRGQGLGNEQFF
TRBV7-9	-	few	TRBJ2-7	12	TGTGCCAGCAGCTTCGGTCCCTACGAGCAGTACTTC	CASSFGPYEQYF
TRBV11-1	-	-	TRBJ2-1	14	TGTGCCATCGCAAGGGACACTCCCTACAATGAGCAGTTCTTC	CAIARDTPYNEQFF
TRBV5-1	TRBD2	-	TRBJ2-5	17	TGCGCCAGCAGCCCGGGACCTAGCGGGACAACCCAAGAGACCCAGTACTTC	CASSPGPSGTTQETQYF
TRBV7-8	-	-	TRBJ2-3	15	TGTGCCAGCAGGCAGGCCCGCGCTAGCACAGATACGCAGTATTTT	CASRQARASTDTQYF
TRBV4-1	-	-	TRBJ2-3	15	TGCGCCAGCAGCCACGTCGGAGCGGAAACAGATACGCAGTATTTT	CASSHVGAETDTQYF
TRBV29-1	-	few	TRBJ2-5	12	TGCAGCGTTAACAGGCAACAAGAGACCCAGTACTTC	CSVNRQQETQYF
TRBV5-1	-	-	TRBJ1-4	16	TGCGCCAGCAGCTTGGACCTGACTAGCGGTAATGAAAAACTGTTTTTT	CASSLDLTSGNEKLFF
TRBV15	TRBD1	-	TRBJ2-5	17	TGTGCCACCAGCAGAGAGCCTTGGACAGGGGGCTGGGAGACCCAGTACTTC	CATSREPWTGGWETQYF
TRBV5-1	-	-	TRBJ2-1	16	TGCGCCAGCAGCTTGGTTCGCGGCGGCTCCTACAATGAGCAGTTCTTC	CASSLVRGGSYNEQFF
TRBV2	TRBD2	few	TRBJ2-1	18	TGTGCCAGCAGTGAAGCGCTAGGGCTAGCGGCAGATCACAATGAGCAGTTCTTC	CASSEALGLAADHNEQFF
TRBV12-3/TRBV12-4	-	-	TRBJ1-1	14	TGTGCCAGCAGTTTCGGGTTCATGAACACTGAAGCTTTCTTT	CASSFGFMNTEAFF
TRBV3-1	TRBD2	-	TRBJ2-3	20	TGTGCCAGCAGCCGAACCCGGGGACTAGCGGGAGGAGGTCGCACAGATACGCAGTATTTT	CASSRTRGLAGGGRTDTQYF
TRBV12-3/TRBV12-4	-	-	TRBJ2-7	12	TGTGCCAGCAGTTTTTTGGGGAACGAGCAGTACTTC	CASSFLGNEQYF
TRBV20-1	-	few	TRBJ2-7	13	TGCAGTGCTAGTCCACCGGGTCATTACGAGCAGTACTTC	CSASPPGHYEQYF
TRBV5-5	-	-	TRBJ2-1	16	TGTGCCAGCAGCCCCTCTTGGCAGGGACACTACAATGAGCAGTTCTTC	CASSPSWQGHYNEQFF
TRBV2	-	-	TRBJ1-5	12	TGTGCCAGCAGTCGGATCACCCAGCCCCAGCATTTT	CASSRITQPQHF
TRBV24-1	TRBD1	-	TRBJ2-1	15	TGTGCCACCAGTGATCCCGGGACAGGGTACGGTGAGCAGTTCTTC	CATSDPGTGYGEQFF
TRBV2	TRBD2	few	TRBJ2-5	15	TGTGCCAGCAACAGACTAGCGGGACAACAAGAGACCCAGTACTTC	CASNRLAGQQETQYF
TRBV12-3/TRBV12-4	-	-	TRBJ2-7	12	TGTGCCAGCAGTTTATCGCCCTTCTCGCAGTACTTC	CASSLSPFSQYF
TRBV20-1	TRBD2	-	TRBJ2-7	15	TGCAGTGCTAGTCCTCTAGCGGGAGGACCCTACGAGCAGTACTTC	CSASPLAGGPYEQYF
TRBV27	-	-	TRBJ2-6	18	TGTGCCAGCAGTTCCCCCTTCAGGGTCCCCTCTGGGGCCAACGTCCTGACTTTC	CASSSPFRVPSGANVLTF
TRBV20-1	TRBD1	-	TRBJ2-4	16	TGCAGTGCTAGAGTTGAGGGGGCTAGCAGCAGGAACATTCAGTACTTC	CSARVEGASSRNIQYF
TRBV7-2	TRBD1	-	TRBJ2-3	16	TGTGCCAGCAGCCTGCAGGGGGCGATCGGCACAGATACGCAGTATTTT	CASSLQGAIGTDTQYF
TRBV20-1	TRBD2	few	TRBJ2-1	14	TGCAGTGCTAGGGACGGGAGGGGCCCCAATGAGCAGTTCTTC	CSARDGRGPNEQFF
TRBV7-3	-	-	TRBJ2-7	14	TGTGCCAGCAGCTTAACTGGTCAGTCCTACGAGCAGTACTTC	CASSLTGQSYEQYF
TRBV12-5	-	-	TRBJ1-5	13	TGTGCTAGTGGTTTTGGGTCGGGGCAGCCCCAGCATTTT	CASGFGSGQPQHF
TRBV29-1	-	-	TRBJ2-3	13	TGCAGCATCCCCCTCGCCCGTTTGGATACGCAGTATTTT	CSIPLARLDTQYF
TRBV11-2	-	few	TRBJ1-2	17	TGTGCCAGCAGCCCGGCACCAGAGGACAGCGCTAACTATGGCTACACCTTC	CASSPAPEDSANYGYTF
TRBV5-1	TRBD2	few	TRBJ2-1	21	TGCGCCAGCAGCGAAACCAGACCTCACGGCTTTAGCGGGGCTTCCAGGATTGGGCAGTTCTTC	CASSETRPHGFSGASRIGQFF
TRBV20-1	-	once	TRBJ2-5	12	TGCAGTGCTAGGCCGAGTATGGGGGAGCAGTACTTC	CSARPSMGEQYF
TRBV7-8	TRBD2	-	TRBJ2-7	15	TGTGCCAGCAGCGGGACTAGCGGGGGATCCCGGGAGCAGTACTTC	CASSGTSGGSREQYF
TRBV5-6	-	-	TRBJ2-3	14	TGTGCCAGCCTCAGTCGCCTCGCCCCAGATACGCAGTATTTT	CASLSRLAPDTQYF
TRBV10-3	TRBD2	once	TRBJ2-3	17	TGTGCCATCAGTGTATCATCGGGAGGAGGTGGGACAGATACGCAGTATTTT	CAISVSSGGGGTDTQYF
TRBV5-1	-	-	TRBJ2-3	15	TGCGCCAGCAGCTGGACAGAGCCTAGCACAGATACGCAGTATTTT	CASSWTEPSTDTQYF
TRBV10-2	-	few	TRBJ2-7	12	TGCGCCAGCAAGGACCCCCTTTACGAGCAGTACTTC	CASKDPLYEQYF
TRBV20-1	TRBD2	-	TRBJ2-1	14	TGCAGTTCCGGGACTAGCGGGGGAAGTAATGAGCAGTTCTTC	CSSGTSGGSNEQFF
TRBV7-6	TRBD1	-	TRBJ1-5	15	TGTGCCAGCAGCGAGACAGGGGCCTCTAATCAGCCCCAGCATTTT	CASSETGASNQPQHF
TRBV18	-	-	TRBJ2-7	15	TGTGCCAGCTCACCGCCCCTGGCCAACTCCTACGAGCAGTACTTC	CASSPPLANSYEQYF
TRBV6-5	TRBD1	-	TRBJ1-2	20	TGTGCCAGCAGTTACTCGCTAGGACAGGGAGCAAAGTTAGCTAACTATGGCTACACCTTC	CASSYSLGQGAKLANYGYTF
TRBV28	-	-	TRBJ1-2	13	TGTGCCATTCCGGGGCGCGGGAGCTATGGCTACACCTTC	CAIPGRGSYGYTF